This T cell receptor beta chain was identified during a study of T cells in Graves' hyperthyroidism and ophthalmopathy. The ends were cut back, 9 bases at V and 3 bases at J, with 16 bases in the middle. There are 14 residues in the CDR3. Looked up from germline, CDR1 is MGHRA and CDR2 is YSYEKL. Stable hyperthyroidism: no ophthalmopathy progression over 18 months of follow-up. Disease duration under 2 months; hyperthyroidism patients were aged 18 to 65. Orbital computed tomography, thyroid ultrasound, serum thyroxine and TRAb, and clinical symptoms together informed the diagnoses. Each 10 ml fresh peripheral blood draw supplied the PBMCs. The investigators amplified TCR beta CDR3 regions from RNA transcripts. First-round RT-PCR targeting the TCR CDR3 was performed with the HTBI primer set. Each CDR3 protein is one row after TCRdb ran MiXCR on the multiplex PCR reads. The sample lists around 340,000 distinct CDR3 sequences, around 17% occurring once.

The sample holds a few counts of this clonotype. The sequencing input was blood. The sequence derives from a man under 40 with Graves' hyperthyroidism. The chain has TRBV4-1 and TRBJ2-3; D remains ambiguous. The CDR3 loop reads CASGTPIKTDTQYF. Here the CDR3 DNA reads TGCGCCAGTGGAACACCCATAAAAACAGATACGCAGTATTTT.